This T cell receptor beta chain stems from a study of T cell responses to AZD1222 COVID-19 vaccine. Overall study results and limits: Only 5 or 6 AZD1222 recipients tested seropositive at baseline. Reports say nearly half of spike-specific TCRs go after unmutated variant regions. Clonal diversity was possibly underestimated, and the donors were mostly white British, with more females. No repertoire was sampled before or during the peak T cell response, only after it.

Points on this clone: Its antigen is still unknown.

Here immunoSEQ multiplex PCR was the method, and the copy in TCRdb shows in-frame clones only, minus some. Of around 150,000 clones detected, approximately 89% appear once; the ten largest clones hold roughly 2.1%. The origin of this receptor is an adult in good health. The sample here was peripheral blood, taken on day 0 of AZD1222 vaccination.

CDR3 sequence (DNA): TGTGCCAGCAGCTTACAGGGTTCCAGCACAGATACGCAGTATTTT. Translation: CASSLQGSSTDTQYF. The chain joins TRBV11-3 to TRBJ2-3; weak D call: TRBD1 (5 bases). CDR3 length: 15 amino acids. V gave up 2 bases and J gave up 0 bases, with 9 bases separating them. CDR1 is SGHNT and CDR2 is YENEEA in the germline V gene.